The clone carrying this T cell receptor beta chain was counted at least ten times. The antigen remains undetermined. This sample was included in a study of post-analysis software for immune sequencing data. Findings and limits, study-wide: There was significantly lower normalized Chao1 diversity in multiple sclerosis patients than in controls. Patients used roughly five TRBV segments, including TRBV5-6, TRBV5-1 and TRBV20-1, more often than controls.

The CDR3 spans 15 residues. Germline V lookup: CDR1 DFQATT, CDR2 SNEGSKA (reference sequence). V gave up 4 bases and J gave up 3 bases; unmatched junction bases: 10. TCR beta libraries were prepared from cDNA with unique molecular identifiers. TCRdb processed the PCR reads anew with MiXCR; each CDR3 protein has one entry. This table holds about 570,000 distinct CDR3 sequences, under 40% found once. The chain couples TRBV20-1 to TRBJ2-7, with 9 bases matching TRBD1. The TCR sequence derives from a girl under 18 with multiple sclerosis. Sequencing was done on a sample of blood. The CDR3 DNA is TGCAGTGCTAAGGTCCACAGGGGGCAAGTCTACGAGCAGTACTTC. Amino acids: CSAKVHRGQVYEQYF.